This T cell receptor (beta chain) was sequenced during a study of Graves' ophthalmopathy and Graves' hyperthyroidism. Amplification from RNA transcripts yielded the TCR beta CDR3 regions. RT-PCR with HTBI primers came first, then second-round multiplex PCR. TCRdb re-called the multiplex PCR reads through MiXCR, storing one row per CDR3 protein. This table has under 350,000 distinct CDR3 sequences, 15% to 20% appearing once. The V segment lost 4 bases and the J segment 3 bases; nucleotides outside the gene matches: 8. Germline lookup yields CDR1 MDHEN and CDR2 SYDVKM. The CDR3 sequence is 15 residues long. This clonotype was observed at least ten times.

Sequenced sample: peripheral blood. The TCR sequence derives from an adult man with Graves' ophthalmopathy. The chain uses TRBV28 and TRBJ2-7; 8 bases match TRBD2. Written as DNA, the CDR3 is TGTGCCAGCAGTTCACCCCACGGGGGGGGCTACGAGCAGTACTTC. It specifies CASSSPHGGGYEQYF. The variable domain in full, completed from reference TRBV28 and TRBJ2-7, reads DVKVTQSSRYLVKRTGEKVFLECVQDMDHENMFWYRQDPGLGLRLIYFSYDVKMKEKGDIPEGYSVSREKKERFSLILESASTNQTSMYLCASSSPHGGGYEQYFGPGTRLTVT.